The source of this T cell receptor (beta chain) is a study of T cells after yellow fever vaccination. General study findings and limits: CD4 and CD8 compartments shared a small share of clonotypes. Faster peaking, at day 5 versus 15, marked a secondary response that was weaker. Post-booster samples contained most primary-vaccination clones (more than 95% CD4, 88% CD8).

Each CDR3 protein is one row after TCRdb ran MiXCR on the 5' RACE reads. In the table there are hundreds of thousands of distinct CDR3 sequences, roughly 8.7% of which are singletons. Only a few counts were recorded for this clonotype. What it recognizes is unknown. This clonotype was obtained from a man aged 18 to 30 who received the YFV17D yellow fever vaccine. The specimen comprised PBMCs, sampled on the day of the first yellow fever vaccination.

The CDR3 DNA sequence: TGCAGTGCAACTAGCGGGGGGGCGGATGAGCAGTTCTTC. Its translation is CSATSGGADEQFF. The V call is TRBV20-1, the J call TRBJ2-1, with 13 bases that match TRBD2. The CDR3 spans 13 residues. The V gene's germline CDR1 is DFQATT and CDR2 SNEGSKA (reference sequence). Trimming removed 6 bases from V and 8 bases from J; junction bases left unmatched: 4.